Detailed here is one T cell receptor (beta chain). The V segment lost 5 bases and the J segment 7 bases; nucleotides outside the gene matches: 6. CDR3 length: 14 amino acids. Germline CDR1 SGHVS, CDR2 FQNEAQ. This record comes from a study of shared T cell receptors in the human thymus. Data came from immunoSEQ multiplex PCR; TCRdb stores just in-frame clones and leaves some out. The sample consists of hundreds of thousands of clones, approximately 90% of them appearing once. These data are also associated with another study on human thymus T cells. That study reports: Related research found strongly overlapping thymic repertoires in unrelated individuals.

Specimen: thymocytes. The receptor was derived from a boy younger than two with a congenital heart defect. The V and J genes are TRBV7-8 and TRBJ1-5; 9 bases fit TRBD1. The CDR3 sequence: CASSPGTGIQPQHF. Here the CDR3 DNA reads TGTGCCAGCAGCCCAGGGACAGGGATCCAGCCCCAGCATTTT.